The source of this T cell receptor (beta chain) is a study of T cell repertoires in cytomegalovirus infection. For the study at large: Alongside well-studied HLA-B-restricted CMV epitopes, recently identified HLA-C-restricted CMV epitopes were also used. Both CMV infection and a matching HLA type were indicated by public TCR beta signatures.

V was clipped by 5 bases and J by 8 bases; unmatched bases: 7. The CDR3 totals 16 residues. Germline V CDR1 and CDR2: SGHTA, FQGTGA. General study findings and limits: Clonotypes of TCR beta that were HLA-C-restricted and CMV-specific dominated the ex vivo response. Cumulative frequency (of public TCR beta family members) identified carriers of CMV plus the relevant HLA.

With respect to this clonotype: The antigen is not known.

MiXCR, applied by TCRdb to the reads, yields one record per CDR3 protein. This table has hundreds of thousands of distinct CDR3 sequences, 25% to 30% appearing once. The sample here was cultured PBMCs, taken from culture after CMV antigen stimulation. The sequence came from a human donor in good health (CMV status not recorded). Some clones in this sample may be carry-over from other donors' samples. This chain joins TRBV7-3 and TRBJ2-1; 15 nucleotides match TRBD2. CDR3 in amino acids: CASSPGTSGRIDEQFF. The CDR3 region has the DNA TGTGCCAGCAGCCCGGGGACTAGCGGGAGGATCGATGAGCAGTTCTTC.